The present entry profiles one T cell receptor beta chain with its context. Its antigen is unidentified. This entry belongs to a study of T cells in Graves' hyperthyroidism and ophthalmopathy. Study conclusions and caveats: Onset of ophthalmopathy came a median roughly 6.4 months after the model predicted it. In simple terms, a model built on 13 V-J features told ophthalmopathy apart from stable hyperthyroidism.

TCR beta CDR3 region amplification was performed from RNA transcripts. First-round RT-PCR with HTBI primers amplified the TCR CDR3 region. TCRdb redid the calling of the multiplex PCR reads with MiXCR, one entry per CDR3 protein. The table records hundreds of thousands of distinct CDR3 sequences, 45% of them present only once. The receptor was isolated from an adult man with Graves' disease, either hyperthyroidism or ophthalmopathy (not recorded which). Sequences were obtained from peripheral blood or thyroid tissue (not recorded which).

CDR3 sequence reads: CATSSRDRGPGYTF. The CDR3 coding sequence is TGTGCCACCAGCAGTAGGGACAGGGGGCCTGGCTACACCTTC. This chain joins TRBV15 and TRBJ1-2; 12 nucleotides line up with TRBD1. Germline CDR1 reads LNHNV; CDR2 reads YYDKDF (reference sequence). With V trimmed by 3 bases and J by 7 bases, 3 bases remained unmatched. This CDR3 is 14 amino acids long.